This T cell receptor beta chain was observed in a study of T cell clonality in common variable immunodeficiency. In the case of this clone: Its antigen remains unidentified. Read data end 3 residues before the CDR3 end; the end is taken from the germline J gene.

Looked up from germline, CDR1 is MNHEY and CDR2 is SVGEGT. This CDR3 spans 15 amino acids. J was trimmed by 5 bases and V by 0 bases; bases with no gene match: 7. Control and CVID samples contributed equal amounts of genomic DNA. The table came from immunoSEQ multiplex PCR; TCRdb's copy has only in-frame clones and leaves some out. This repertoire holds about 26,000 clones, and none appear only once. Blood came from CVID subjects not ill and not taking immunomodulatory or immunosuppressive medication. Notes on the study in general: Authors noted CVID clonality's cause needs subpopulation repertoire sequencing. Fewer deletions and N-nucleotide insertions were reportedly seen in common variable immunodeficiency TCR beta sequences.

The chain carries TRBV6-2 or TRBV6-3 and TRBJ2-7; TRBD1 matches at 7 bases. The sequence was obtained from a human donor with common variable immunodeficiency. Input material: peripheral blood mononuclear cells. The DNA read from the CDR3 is TGTGCCAGCAGTTACTCGAACAGGGGTGGGAACGAG. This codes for CASSYSNRGGNE. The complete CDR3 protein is CASSYSNRGGNEQYF.